The T cell receptor (beta chain) described here comes from a study of T-cell reconstitution after alpha-beta-depleted transplantation in children. Study findings and constraints: Reportedly, only several hundred clones from non-depleted graft cells drove alpha-beta T-cell counts at about two months. One year after transplant, T-cell counts and diversity came mostly from newly produced T cells.

Concerning this clonotype: As yet, its antigen is unknown.

A TCRbeta library incorporating unique molecular identifiers was prepared. One entry per CDR3 protein, called by TCRdb with MiXCR from the PCR reads. The data hold hundreds of thousands of distinct CDR3 sequences, with roughly 14% observed a single time. Germline V CDR1 and CDR2: DFQATT, SNEGSKA (reference sequence). The CDR3 covers 11 residues. The V end lost 7 bases, the J end lost 6 bases, and 12 bases lay between the germline ends. The chain couples TRBV20-1 to TRBJ1-2; TRBD1 is a possible D gene (5 bases). Sequenced material: PBMCs, taken before TCRalphabeta/CD19-depleted stem cell transplant. The sequence was obtained from a girl aged 2-10 years with congenital amegakaryocytic thrombocytopenia, due to receive a stem cell transplant. CDR3: CSVSGADGYTF. The CDR3 coding sequence is TGCAGTGTCAGCGGGGCAGATGGCTACACCTTC.